This T cell receptor (beta chain) was recorded in a study of CD8 T cells in Susac syndrome. It was with random hexamers that about 0.45 to 1 ug RNA was reverse transcribed. TCRdb processed the immunoSEQ multiplex PCR reads anew with MiXCR; each CDR3 protein has one entry. The repertoire consists of just over 300,000 distinct CDR3 sequences, with roughly nine tenths occurring once and the leading ten covering about 0.063%. Germline V gene lookup returns CDR1 DFQATT and CDR2 SNEGSKA (reference sequence). This CDR3 region has 14 residues. Trimming removed 3 bases from V and 7 bases from J; junction bases left unmatched: 10.

V and J are TRBV20-1 and TRBJ1-1; 8 positions agree with TRBD1. Sequenced sample: CD4+ T cells from PBMCs. This receptor was obtained from a human donor with multiple sclerosis. This CDR3 is CSASGDRRAFEAFF. The CDR3 DNA is TGCAGTGCTAGCGGGGACAGGAGAGCTTTTGAAGCTTTCTTT.